The clone carrying this T cell receptor (beta chain) turned up a few times. What it recognizes is unknown. This sample was included in a study of CD8 T cells in ankylosing spondylitis. Study conclusions and caveats: Disease-linked clones had a CD8+ phenotype and relatively low frequency in peripheral blood. Past research had described some motif variants in reactive arthritis synovial fluid and blood. Disease-linked clones were reportedly significantly enriched in matched ankylosing spondylitis synovial fluid.

The CDR3 has 16 residues. V lost 0 bases and J 0 bases, leaving 9 bases between the germline ends. Germline V lookup: CDR1 SGHTA, CDR2 FQGTGA. Quantitative 5'-RACE with molecular barcodes produced the TCR beta libraries. TCRdb called the 5' RACE reads again in MiXCR, with one record for every CDR3 protein. In the table there are 230,000 or so distinct CDR3 sequences, roughly a quarter of which are singletons. V gene TRBV7-3 combines with J gene TRBJ2-1, with D perhaps matching TRBD2 (5 bases). The receptor's source is a male donor with ankylosing spondylitis or in good health (not recorded which). What was sequenced was blood, either unsorted or a sorted T cell fraction (not recorded which). CDR3 DNA sequence: TGTGCCAGCAGCTTAACTGCGGGTAGCTCCTACAATGAGCAGTTCTTC. Encoded protein: CASSLTAGSSYNEQFF.